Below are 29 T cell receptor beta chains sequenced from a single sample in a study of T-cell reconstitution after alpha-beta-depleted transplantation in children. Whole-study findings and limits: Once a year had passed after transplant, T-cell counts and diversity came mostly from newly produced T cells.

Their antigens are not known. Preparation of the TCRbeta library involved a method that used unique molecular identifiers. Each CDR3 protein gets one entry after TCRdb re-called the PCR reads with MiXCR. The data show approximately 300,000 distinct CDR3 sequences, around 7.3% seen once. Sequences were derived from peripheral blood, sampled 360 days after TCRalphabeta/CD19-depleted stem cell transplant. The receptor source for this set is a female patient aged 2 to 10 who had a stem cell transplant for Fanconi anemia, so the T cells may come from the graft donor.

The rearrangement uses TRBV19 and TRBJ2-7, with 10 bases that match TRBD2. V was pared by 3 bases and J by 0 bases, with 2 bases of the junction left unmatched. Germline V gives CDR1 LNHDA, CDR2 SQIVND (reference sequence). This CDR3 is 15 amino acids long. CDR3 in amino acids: CASSMRLAGSYEQYF. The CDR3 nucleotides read TGTGCCAGTAGTATGCGACTAGCGGGCTCCTACGAGCAGTACTTC.

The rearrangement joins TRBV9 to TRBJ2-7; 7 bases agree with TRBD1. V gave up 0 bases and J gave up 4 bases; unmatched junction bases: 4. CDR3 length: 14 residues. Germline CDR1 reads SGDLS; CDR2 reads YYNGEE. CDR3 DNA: TGTGCCAGCAGCGTAGCCTCGACAGGGTACGAGCAGTACTTC. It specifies CASSVASTGYEQYF. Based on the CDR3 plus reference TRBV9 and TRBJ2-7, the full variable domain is DSGVTQTPKHLITATGQRVTLRCSPRSGDLSVYWYQQSLDQGLQFLIQYYNGEERAKGNILERFSAQQFPDLHSELNLSSLELGDSALYFCASSVASTGYEQYFGPGTRLTVT.

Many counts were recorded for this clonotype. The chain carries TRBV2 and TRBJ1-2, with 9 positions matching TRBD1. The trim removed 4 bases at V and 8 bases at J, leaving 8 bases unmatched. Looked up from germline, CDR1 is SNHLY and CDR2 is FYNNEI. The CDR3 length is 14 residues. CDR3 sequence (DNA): TGTGCCAGCAGTGCGGGACAGGGTGCGAAGGGCTACACCTTC. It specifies CASSAGQGAKGYTF.

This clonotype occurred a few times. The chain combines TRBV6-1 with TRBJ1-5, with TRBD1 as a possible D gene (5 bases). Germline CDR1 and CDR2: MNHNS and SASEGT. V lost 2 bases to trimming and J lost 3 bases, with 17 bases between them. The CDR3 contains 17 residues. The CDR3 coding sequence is TGTGCCAGCAGTGAATTTGAGGGGTTGGTGTACAATCAGCCCCAGCATTTT. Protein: CASSEFEGLVYNQPQHF.

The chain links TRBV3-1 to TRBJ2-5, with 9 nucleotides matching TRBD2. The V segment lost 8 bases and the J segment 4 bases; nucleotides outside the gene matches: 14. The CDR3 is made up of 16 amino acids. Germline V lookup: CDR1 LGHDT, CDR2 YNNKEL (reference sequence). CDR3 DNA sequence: TGTGCCAGCGACCCTTTTTCGGCGGGGGGGCCAGAGACCCAGTACTTC. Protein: CASDPFSAGGPETQYF.

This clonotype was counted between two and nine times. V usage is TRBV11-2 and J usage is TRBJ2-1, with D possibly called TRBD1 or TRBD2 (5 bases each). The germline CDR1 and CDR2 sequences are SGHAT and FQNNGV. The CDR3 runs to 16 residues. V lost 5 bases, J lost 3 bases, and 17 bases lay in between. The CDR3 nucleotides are TGTGCCAGCAGCATAATAGGGGAACTAGTCTACAATGAGCAGTTCTTC. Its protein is CASSIIGELVYNEQFF.

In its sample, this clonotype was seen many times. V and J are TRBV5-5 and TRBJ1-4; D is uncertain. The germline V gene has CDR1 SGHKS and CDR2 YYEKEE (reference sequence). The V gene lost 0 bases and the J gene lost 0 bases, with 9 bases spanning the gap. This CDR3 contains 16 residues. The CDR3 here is CASSLGLFPTNEKLFF. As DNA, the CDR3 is TGTGCCAGCAGCTTGGGGCTGTTTCCAACTAATGAAAAACTGTTTTTT.

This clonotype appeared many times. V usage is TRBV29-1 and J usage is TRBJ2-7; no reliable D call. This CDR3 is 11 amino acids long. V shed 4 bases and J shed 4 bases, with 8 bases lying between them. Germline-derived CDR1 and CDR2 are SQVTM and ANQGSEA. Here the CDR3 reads CSVALTYEQYF. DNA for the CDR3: TGCAGCGTTGCTCTCACTTACGAGCAGTACTTC.

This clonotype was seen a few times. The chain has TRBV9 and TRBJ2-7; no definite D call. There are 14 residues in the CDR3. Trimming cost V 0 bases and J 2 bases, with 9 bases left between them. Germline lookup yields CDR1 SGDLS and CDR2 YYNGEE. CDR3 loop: CASSVGQRAYEQYF. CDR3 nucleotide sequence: TGTGCCAGCAGCGTAGGGCAACGGGCCTACGAGCAGTACTTC. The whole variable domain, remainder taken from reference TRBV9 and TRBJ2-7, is DSGVTQTPKHLITATGQRVTLRCSPRSGDLSVYWYQQSLDQGLQFLIQYYNGEERAKGNILERFSAQQFPDLHSELNLSSLELGDSALYFCASSVGQRAYEQYFGPGTRLTVT.

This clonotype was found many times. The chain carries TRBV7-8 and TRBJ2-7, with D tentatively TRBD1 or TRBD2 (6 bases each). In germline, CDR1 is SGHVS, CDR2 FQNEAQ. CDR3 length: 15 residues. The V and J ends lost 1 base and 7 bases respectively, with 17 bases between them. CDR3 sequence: CASSLGSGAQGEQYF. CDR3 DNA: TGTGCCAGCAGCTTAGGGTCGGGGGCACAGGGAGAGCAGTACTTC.

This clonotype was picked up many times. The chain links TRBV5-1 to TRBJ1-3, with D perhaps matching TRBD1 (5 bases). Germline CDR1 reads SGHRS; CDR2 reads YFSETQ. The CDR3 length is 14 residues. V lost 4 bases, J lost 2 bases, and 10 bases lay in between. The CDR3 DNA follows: TGCGCCAGCAGCCCGGGGGGTGCTGGAAACACCATATATTTT. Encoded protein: CASSPGGAGNTIYF.

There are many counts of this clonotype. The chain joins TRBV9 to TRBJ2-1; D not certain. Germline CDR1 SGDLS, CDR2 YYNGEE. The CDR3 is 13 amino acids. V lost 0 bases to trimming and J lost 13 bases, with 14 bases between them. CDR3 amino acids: CASSVAPDVFQFF. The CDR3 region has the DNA TGTGCCAGCAGCGTAGCCCCCGACGTCTTTCAGTTCTTC. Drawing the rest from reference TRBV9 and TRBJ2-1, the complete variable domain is DSGVTQTPKHLITATGQRVTLRCSPRSGDLSVYWYQQSLDQGLQFLIQYYNGEERAKGNILERFSAQQFPDLHSELNLSSLELGDSALYFCASSVAPDVFQFFGPGTRLTVL.

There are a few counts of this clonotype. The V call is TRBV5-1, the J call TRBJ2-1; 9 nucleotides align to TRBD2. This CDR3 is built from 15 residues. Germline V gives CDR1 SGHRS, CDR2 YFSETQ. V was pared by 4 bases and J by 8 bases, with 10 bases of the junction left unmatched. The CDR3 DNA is TGCGCCAGCAGCCAGGGACTAGCTGGTGGGGATGAGCAGTTCTTC. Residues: CASSQGLAGGDEQFF.

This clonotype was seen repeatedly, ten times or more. The DNA for the CDR3 is TGTGCCAGCAGTGGGGGACTAGCGGCCTACAATGAGCAGTTCTTC. This translates into CASSGGLAAYNEQFF. The rearrangement joins TRBV27 to TRBJ2-1, with 11 positions matching TRBD2. CDR3 size: 15 residues. Germline values: CDR1 MNHEY, CDR2 SMNVEV (reference sequence). The junction had 2 bases not matched to a gene; V was cut back by 5 bases and J by 2 bases.

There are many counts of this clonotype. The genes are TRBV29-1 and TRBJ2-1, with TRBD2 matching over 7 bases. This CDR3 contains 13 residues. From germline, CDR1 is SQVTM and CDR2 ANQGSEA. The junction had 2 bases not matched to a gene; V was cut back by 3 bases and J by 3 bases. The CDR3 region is CSVERTSYNEQFF. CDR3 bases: TGCAGCGTTGAGAGGACTAGCTACAATGAGCAGTTCTTC.

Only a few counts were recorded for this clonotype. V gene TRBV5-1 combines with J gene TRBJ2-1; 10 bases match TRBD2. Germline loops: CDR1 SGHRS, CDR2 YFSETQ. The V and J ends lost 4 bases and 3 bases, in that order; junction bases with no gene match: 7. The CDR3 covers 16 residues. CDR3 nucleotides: TGCGCCAGCAGCGACTCTAGCGGGAGAGTCTACAATGAGCAGTTCTTC. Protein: CASSDSSGRVYNEQFF.

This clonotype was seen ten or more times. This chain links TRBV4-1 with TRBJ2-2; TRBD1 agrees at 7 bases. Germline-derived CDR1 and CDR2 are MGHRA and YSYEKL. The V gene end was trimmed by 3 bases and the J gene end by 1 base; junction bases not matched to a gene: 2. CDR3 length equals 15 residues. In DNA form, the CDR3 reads TGCGCCAGCAGCCACCGACAGGGGAACACCGGGGAGCTGTTTTTT. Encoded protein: CASSHRQGNTGELFF.

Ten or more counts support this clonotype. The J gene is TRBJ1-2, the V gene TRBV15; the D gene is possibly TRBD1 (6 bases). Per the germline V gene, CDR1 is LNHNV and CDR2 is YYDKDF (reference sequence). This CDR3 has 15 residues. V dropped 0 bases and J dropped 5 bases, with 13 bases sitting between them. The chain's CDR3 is CATSRENRVGYGYTF. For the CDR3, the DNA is TGTGCCACCAGCAGAGAGAACAGGGTGGGGTATGGCTACACCTTC.

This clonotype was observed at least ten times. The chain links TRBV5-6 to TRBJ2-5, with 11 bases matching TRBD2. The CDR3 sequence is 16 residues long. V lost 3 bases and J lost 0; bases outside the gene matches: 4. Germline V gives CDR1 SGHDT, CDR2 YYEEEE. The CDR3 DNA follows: TGTGCCAGCAGCTACCCGGGACTAGCGGACCAAGAGACCCAGTACTTC. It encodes CASSYPGLADQETQYF.

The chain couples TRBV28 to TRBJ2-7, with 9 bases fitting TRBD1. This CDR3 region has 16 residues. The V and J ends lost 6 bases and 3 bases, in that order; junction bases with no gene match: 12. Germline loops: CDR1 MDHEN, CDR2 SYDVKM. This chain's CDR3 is CASRQGAALDLYEQYF. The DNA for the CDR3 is TGTGCCAGCAGACAGGGGGCAGCCCTAGACCTCTACGAGCAGTACTTC. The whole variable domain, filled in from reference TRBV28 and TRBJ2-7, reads DVKVTQSSRYLVKRTGEKVFLECVQDMDHENMFWYRQDPGLGLRLIYFSYDVKMKEKGDIPEGYSVSREKKERFSLILESASTNQTSMYLCASRQGAALDLYEQYFGPGTRLTVT.

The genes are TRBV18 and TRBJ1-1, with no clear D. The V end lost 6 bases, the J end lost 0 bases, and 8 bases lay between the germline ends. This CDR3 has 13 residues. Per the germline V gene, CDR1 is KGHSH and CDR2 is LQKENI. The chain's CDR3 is CASSTPMNTEAFF. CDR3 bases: TGTGCCAGCTCTACACCCATGAACACTGAAGCTTTCTTT.

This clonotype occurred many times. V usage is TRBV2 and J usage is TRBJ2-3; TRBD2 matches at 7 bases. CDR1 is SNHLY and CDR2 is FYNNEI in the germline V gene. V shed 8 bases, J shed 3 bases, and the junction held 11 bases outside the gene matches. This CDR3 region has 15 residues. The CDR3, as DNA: TGTGCCAGCGGGACGACTAGCCGGATAACAGATACGCAGTATTTT. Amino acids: CASGTTSRITDTQYF.

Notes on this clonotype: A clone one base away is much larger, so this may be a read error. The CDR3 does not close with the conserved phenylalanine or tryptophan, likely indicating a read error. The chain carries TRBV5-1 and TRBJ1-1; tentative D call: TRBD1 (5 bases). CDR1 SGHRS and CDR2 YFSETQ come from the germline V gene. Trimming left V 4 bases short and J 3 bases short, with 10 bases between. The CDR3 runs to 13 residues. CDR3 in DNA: TGCGCCAGCAGCCCGGGGGGTTACACTGAAGCTTTCCTT. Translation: CASSPGGYTEAFL.

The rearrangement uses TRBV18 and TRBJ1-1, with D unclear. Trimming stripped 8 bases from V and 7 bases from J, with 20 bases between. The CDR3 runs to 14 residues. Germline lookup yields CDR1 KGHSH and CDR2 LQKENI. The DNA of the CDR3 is TGTGCCAGCCGGCCGGGTCTATCGCGTGGTGAAGCTTTCTTT. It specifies CASRPGLSRGEAFF.

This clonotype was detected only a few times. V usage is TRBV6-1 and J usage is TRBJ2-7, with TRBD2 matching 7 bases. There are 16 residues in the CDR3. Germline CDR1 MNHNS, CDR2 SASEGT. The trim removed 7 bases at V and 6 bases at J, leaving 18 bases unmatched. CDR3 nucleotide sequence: TGTGCCAGCACCGACGACGGGACTAAAAGGCCCTTCGAGCAGTACGTC. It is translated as CASTDDGTKRPFEQYV.

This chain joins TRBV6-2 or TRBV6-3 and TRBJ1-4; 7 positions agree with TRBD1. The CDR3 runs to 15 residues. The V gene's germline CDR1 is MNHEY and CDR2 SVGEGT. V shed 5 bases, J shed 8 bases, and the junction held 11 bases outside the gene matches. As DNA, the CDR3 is TGTGCCAGCAGTCCCACAGGGGTCGGGGACGAAAAACTGTTTTTT. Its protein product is CASSPTGVGDEKLFF.

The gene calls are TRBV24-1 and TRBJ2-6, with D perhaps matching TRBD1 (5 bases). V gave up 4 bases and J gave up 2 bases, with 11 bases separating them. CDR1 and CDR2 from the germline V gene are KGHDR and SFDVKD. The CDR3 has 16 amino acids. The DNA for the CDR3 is TGTGCCACCAGTGAGAGGACATTCCCTGGGGCCAACGTCCTGACTTTC. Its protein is CATSERTFPGANVLTF.

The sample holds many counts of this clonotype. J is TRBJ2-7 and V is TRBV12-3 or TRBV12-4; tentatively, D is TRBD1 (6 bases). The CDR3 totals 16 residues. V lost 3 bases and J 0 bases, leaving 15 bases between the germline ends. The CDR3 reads CASSFIGGLSSYEQYF. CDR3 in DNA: TGTGCCAGCAGTTTTATTGGGGGCTTGAGCTCCTACGAGCAGTACTTC.

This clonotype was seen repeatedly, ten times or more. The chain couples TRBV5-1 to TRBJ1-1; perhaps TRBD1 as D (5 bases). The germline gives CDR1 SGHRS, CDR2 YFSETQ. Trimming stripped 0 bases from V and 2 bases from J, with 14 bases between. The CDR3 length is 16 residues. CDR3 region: CASSLVRGGVNTEAFF. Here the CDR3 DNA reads TGCGCCAGCAGCTTGGTTCGGGGCGGGGTCAACACTGAAGCTTTCTTT. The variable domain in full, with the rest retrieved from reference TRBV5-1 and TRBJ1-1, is KAGVTQTPRYLIKTRGQQVTLSCSPISGHRSVSWYQQTPGQGLQFLFEYFSETQRNKGNFPGRFSGRQFSNSRSEMNVSTLELGDSALYLCASSLVRGGVNTEAFFGQGTRLTVV.